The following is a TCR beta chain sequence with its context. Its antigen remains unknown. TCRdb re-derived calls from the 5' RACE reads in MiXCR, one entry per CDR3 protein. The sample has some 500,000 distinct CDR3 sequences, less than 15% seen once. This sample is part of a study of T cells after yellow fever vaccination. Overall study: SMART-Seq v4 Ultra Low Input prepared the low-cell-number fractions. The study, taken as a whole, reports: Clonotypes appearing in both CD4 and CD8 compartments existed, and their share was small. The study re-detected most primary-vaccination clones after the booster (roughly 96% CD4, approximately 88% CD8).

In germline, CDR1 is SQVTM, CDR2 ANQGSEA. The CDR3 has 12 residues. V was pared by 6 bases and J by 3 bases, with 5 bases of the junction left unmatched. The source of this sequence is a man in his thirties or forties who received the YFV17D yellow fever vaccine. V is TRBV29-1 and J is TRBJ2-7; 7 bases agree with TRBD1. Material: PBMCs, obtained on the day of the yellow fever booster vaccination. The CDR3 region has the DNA TGCAGCGTCCAGGGGGATGTCTACGAGCAGTACTTC. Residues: CSVQGDVYEQYF.